These 11 T cell receptor beta chains came from one sample sequenced in a study of T cells in localized non-small cell lung cancer. Some clones are missing from TCRdb's copy, which holds only in-frame ones; the method was immunoSEQ multiplex PCR. The profile shows tens of thousands of clones, over 80% of them singletons. Sample: peripheral blood, taken before any cancer treatment. The receptor source for this set is a man aged 35-75 years with stage I squamous cell lung carcinoma.

V usage is TRBV4-1 and J usage is TRBJ1-1; D uncertain. Germline CDR1 and CDR2: MGHRA and YSYEKL. CDR3 length: 17 residues. Trimming pared 4 bases from V and 11 bases from J, leaving 29 bases between. CDR3 region: CASSLVLLRGIPLTAFF. The CDR3, as DNA: TGCGCCAGCAGCCTCGTCCTTTTACGCGGTATCCCGCTAACGGCTTTCTTT.

The V call is TRBV2, the J call TRBJ1-5; no definite D call. This CDR3 has 15 residues. The V gene lost 8 bases and the J gene lost 0 bases, with 14 bases spanning the gap. Germline V gives CDR1 SNHLY, CDR2 FYNNEI. CDR3 sequence reads: CASGSGRDSNQPQHF. The CDR3 nucleotides read TGTGCCAGCGGAAGTGGGAGGGATAGCAATCAGCCCCAGCATTTT. The full variable domain, completed using reference TRBV2 and TRBJ1-5, is EPEVTQTPSHQVTQMGQEVILRCVPISNHLYFYWYRQILGQKVEFLVSFYNNEISEKSEIFDDQFSVERPDGSNFTLKIRSTKLEDSAMYFCASGSGRDSNQPQHFGDGTRLSIL.

This clone was recorded a few times. V is TRBV4-1 and J is TRBJ1-2; no definite D call. The germline gives CDR1 MGHRA, CDR2 YSYEKL. Trimming cost V 1 base and J 8 bases, with 17 bases left between them. This CDR3 contains 15 residues. The CDR3 reads CASSQAGTANWGYTF. CDR3 nucleotides: TGCGCCAGCAGCCAAGCGGGCACAGCCAATTGGGGCTACACCTTC.

V usage is TRBV11-1 and J usage is TRBJ1-3; D unclear. This CDR3 is built from 13 residues. Germline lookup yields CDR1 SGHAT and CDR2 FQDESV (reference sequence). The V gene lost 8 bases and the J gene lost 0 bases, with 8 bases spanning the gap. This CDR3 reads CASRADSGNTIYF. The CDR3 DNA is TGTGCCAGCCGTGCGGACTCTGGAAACACCATATATTTT.

The chain has TRBV4-3 and TRBJ2-4, with D possibly matching TRBD2 (7 bases). Germline CDR1 LGHNA, CDR2 YSLEER. The CDR3 totals 18 residues. Trimming shortened V by 3 bases and J by 1 base, and 19 bases separated the two germline ends. CDR3 region: CASSQAQGGESAKNIQYF. As DNA, the CDR3 is TGCGCCAGCAGCCAGGCCCAAGGGGGGGAGAGTGCCAAAAACATTCAGTACTTC.

The V call is TRBV7-2, the J call TRBJ1-4; no reliable D call. CDR1 SGHTA and CDR2 FQGNSA come from the germline V gene. The CDR3 totals 15 residues. The V end was cut by 2 bases, the J end by 5 bases, with 12 bases between. DNA of the CDR3: TGTGCCAGCAGCTTAACTTTGTCGCGGAATGAAAAACTGTTTTTT. This codes for CASSLTLSRNEKLFF.

This clone was detected only once. The V call is TRBV27, the J call TRBJ1-6; TRBD1 aligns across 7 bases. The germline V gene encodes CDR1 MNHEY and CDR2 SMNVEV (reference sequence). V dropped 5 bases and J dropped 0; count of bases not matched to a gene: 10. The CDR3 spans 18 residues. The DNA for the CDR3 is TGTGCCAGCAGTCCCTCGGGACAGATCCGCTCCTATAATTCACCCCTCCACTTT. This sequence encodes CASSPSGQIRSYNSPLHF.

This clone was observed once. Within the sample, other DNA sequences also encode this same CDR3. The chain recombines TRBV5-1 with TRBJ1-1, with D uncertain. Germline lookup yields CDR1 SGHRS and CDR2 YFSETQ. Trimming pared 0 bases from V and 0 bases from J, leaving 6 bases between. CDR3 length equals 14 residues. CDR3: CASSLEPMNTEAFF. CDR3 nucleotides: TGCGCCAGCAGCTTGGAGCCAATGAACACTGAAGCTTTCTTT. Based on the CDR3 plus reference TRBV5-1 and TRBJ1-1, the full variable domain is KAGVTQTPRYLIKTRGQQVTLSCSPISGHRSVSWYQQTPGQGLQFLFEYFSETQRNKGNFPGRFSGRQFSNSRSEMNVSTLELGDSALYLCASSLEPMNTEAFFGQGTRLTVV.

V usage is TRBV5-8 and J usage is TRBJ2-3; 8 nucleotides align to TRBD1. Per the germline V gene, CDR1 is SGHTS and CDR2 is YDEGEE. V lost 0 bases and J lost 1; bases outside the gene matches: 4. CDR3 length equals 16 residues. The CDR3 DNA sequence: TGTGCCAGCAGCTTGGTAGGACAGGGCGGCACAGATACGCAGTATTTT. Encoded protein: CASSLVGQGGTDTQYF. The full variable domain, in which reference TRBV5-8 and TRBJ2-3 provide the parts outside the CDR3, is EAGVTQSPTHLIKTRGQQATLRCSPISGHTSVYWYQQALGLGLQFLLWYDEGEERNRGNFPPRFSGRQFPNYSSELNVNALELEDSALYLCASSLVGQGGTDTQYFGPGTRLTVL.

The genes are TRBV6-5 and TRBJ1-6; no clear D. This CDR3 is built from 15 residues. Germline V lookup: CDR1 MNHEY, CDR2 SVGAGI. With 0 bases removed from V and 15 bases from J, the gap between germline ends came to 18 bases. The CDR3 DNA follows: TGTGCCAGCAGTTACTCTACGGCCGTCCGGAGCGTCCTCCACTTT. Its translation is CASSYSTAVRSVLHF.

J is TRBJ2-1 and V is TRBV18, with 8 nucleotides matching TRBD2. Trimming cost V 0 bases and J 7 bases; bases outside gene matches: 14. The CDR3 sequence is 18 residues long. Germline CDR1 reads KGHSH; CDR2 reads LQKENI. The CDR3 DNA is TGTGCCAGCTCACCACCGTTAAACAGAGGACTAGCTGGTAATGAGCAGTTCTTC. It specifies CASSPPLNRGLAGNEQFF.